Listed here are 2 T cell receptor beta chains from one sample, sequenced in a study of blood T cell repertoires in COVID-19. TCRdb's table, derived via immunoSEQ multiplex PCR, lists solely in-frame clones and lacks some. The table includes 200,000 or so clones, around four fifths detected once. Sequencing used peripheral blood. The receptor set was obtained from a human donor with acute or convalescent COVID-19. The donor label of this sample is uncertain.

This chain links TRBV12-5 with TRBJ2-3; D gene ambiguous. V was shortened by 6 bases and J by 7 bases, with 11 bases between the two germline ends. Germline lookup yields CDR1 LGHNT and CDR2 FRNRAP. The CDR3 has 12 amino acids. The chain's CDR3 is CASGPNSYTQYF. CDR3 coding DNA: TGTGCTAGTGGCCCAAACAGTTATACGCAGTATTTT.

V is TRBV11-1 and J is TRBJ1-2, with a possible D match to TRBD1 (5 bases). This CDR3 has 13 residues. Trimming took 3 bases from V and 7 from J, leaving 12 bases between them. Germline CDR1 reads SGHAT; CDR2 reads FQDESV (reference sequence). The CDR3 is CASSLWQGGGYTF. For the CDR3, the DNA is TGTGCCAGCAGCTTGTGGCAGGGTGGTGGCTACACCTTC.